Presented here are 7 T cell receptor beta chains from one specimen sequenced in a study of T cell responses to AZD1222 COVID-19 vaccine. Here immunoSEQ multiplex PCR was the method, and the copy in TCRdb shows in-frame clones only, minus some. The repertoire has 150,000 to 200,000 clones, 92% of them found once; the top ten carry 1% to 1.5%. The sample was peripheral blood, taken 28 days after the second AZD1222 dose. Receptors originate from an adult who received the AZD1222 COVID-19 vaccine.

The chain links TRBV24-1 to TRBJ2-3, with 12 bases aligning to TRBD2. Germline values: CDR1 KGHDR, CDR2 SFDVKD. V lost 5 bases and J lost 4; bases outside the gene matches: 6. The CDR3 contains 16 residues. DNA of the CDR3: TGTGCCACCAGTGCCGACGGACTAGCGGGATCAGATACGCAGTATTTT. Protein product: CATSADGLAGSDTQYF.

This chain uses TRBV19 with TRBJ2-3, with 12 bases matching TRBD2. V gave up 4 bases and J gave up 4 bases; unmatched junction bases: 6. The length of the CDR3 is 16 residues. Per the germline V gene, CDR1 is LNHDA and CDR2 is SQIVND (reference sequence). CDR3 in DNA: TGTGCCAGTAGTACCCGGACTAGCGGGACGCCAGATACGCAGTATTTT. Translating gives CASSTRTSGTPDTQYF.

The J gene is TRBJ1-1, the V gene TRBV5-1; 9 bases fit TRBD1. Trimming cost V 4 bases and J 0 bases; bases outside gene matches: 10. CDR1 is SGHRS, CDR2 YFSETQ, per germline. The CDR3 has 17 residues. The CDR3 DNA follows: TGCGCCAGCAGCCCGAGGACAGGGGTGGATCTGAACACTGAAGCTTTCTTT. Translated: CASSPRTGVDLNTEAFF.

J is TRBJ1-3 and V is TRBV5-6, with D uncertain. Germline V gives CDR1 SGHDT, CDR2 YYEEEE. V lost 3 bases, J lost 0 bases, and 19 bases lay in between. The CDR3 loop spans 18 amino acids. This chain's CDR3 is CASSSPRTAHPSGNTIYF. CDR3 nucleotide sequence: TGTGCCAGCAGCTCCCCGAGGACGGCGCACCCCTCTGGAAACACCATATATTTT.

The chain combines TRBV29-1 with TRBJ1-1, with D unclear. CDR3 length equals 13 residues. V gave up 7 bases and J gave up 4 bases, with 16 bases separating them. The germline V gene has CDR1 SQVTM and CDR2 ANQGSEA. CDR3 sequence reads: CSAATVLGTEAFF. The CDR3 DNA follows: TGCAGCGCCGCCACGGTACTGGGCACTGAAGCTTTCTTT.

The chain recombines TRBV3-1 (or the pseudogene TRBV3-2) with TRBJ2-1, with 8 bases fitting TRBD1. Trimming cost V 2 bases and J 7 bases; bases outside gene matches: 13. Germline V gene data show CDR1 as LGHDT and CDR2 as YNNKEL (reference sequence). The CDR3 loop spans 17 amino acids. The CDR3 loop is CASSQSDRGKGGNEQFF. The DNA of the CDR3 is TGTGCCAGCAGCCAAAGCGACAGGGGAAAGGGCGGAAATGAGCAGTTCTTC.

The V and J genes are TRBV9 and TRBJ1-3; no definite D call. This CDR3 is built from 15 residues. Deletions cut 1 base from V and 0 bases from J, with 8 bases between. Germline V gene lookup returns CDR1 SGDLS and CDR2 YYNGEE. CDR3 in amino acids: CASSVSGNSGNTIYF. DNA of the CDR3: TGTGCCAGCAGCGTATCCGGTAACTCTGGAAACACCATATATTTT.